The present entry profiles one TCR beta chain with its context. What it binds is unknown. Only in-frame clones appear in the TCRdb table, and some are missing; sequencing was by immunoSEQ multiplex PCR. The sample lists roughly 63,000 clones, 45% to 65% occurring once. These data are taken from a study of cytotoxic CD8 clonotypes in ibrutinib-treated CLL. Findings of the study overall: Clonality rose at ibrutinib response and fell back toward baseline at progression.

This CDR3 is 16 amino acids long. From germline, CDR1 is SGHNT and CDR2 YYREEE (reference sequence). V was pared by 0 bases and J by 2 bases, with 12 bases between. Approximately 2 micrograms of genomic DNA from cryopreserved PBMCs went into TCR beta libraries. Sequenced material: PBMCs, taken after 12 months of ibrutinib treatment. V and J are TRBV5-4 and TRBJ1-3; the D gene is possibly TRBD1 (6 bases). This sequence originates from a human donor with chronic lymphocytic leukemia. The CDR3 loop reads CASSLGGRRPGNTIYF. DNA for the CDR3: TGTGCCAGCAGCTTGGGGGGGCGGCGGCCTGGAAACACCATATATTTT.